The clone carrying this T cell receptor beta chain came up a few times. Its antigen is not identified. This entry is derived from a study of memory CD4+ T cells and cytomegalovirus serostatus. Study-wide context: Donors were healthy Belgian adults, fewer than ten CMV seropositive and 24 seronegative. Findings of the study overall: A US-trained random forest predicted CMV serostatus with median AUC roughly 0.9. 67 of 164 known CMV-associated TCRbeta sequences appeared in CD4+ memory.

Single viable CD3+CD4+CD8-CD45RO+ cells were sorted as the memory CD4+ T cells. V was clipped by 4 bases and J by 1 base, with 11 bases between them. The CDR3 consists of 14 residues. The V gene's germline CDR1 is SGHRS and CDR2 YFSETQ. The protocol was immunoSEQ multiplex PCR, while the TCRdb copy is restricted to in-frame clones and leaves out a portion. The sample lists tens of thousands of clones, 60% to 75% seen once, with more than 2.5% in the top ten. Sequencing used memory CD4+ T cells from blood. The clonotype comes from an adult in good health and CMV-seropositive. This chain links TRBV5-1 with TRBJ1-1, with unresolved D. CDR3 in amino acids: CASSPQASNTEAFF. The CDR3 nucleotides read TGCGCCAGCAGCCCCCAGGCCTCGAACACTGAAGCTTTCTTT.